A selection of T cell receptor beta chains follows, all from one sample in a study of T cell responses to AZD1222 COVID-19 vaccine. Here immunoSEQ multiplex PCR was the method, and the copy in TCRdb shows in-frame clones only, minus some. The table shows approximately 120,000 clones, with about 90% occurring only once. The sequencing here drew on peripheral blood, taken on day 0 of AZD1222 vaccination. Receptor source: an adult in good health. Each CDR3 is given with its conserved first and last residue. Fields, in order: V gene, clone size, D gene, J gene, CDR3 protein, CDR3 DNA. The D gene is left open where the match is weak. For some rows the clone size is stated as once, few or many, or as a class when expanded; others skip it.

v_call: TRBV30; clone_size: .; d_call: .; j_call: TRBJ2-7; cdr3_aa: CAWSRDSYYEQYF; cdr3_nt: TGTGCCTGGAGCCGCGACTCATACTACGAGCAGTACTTC
v_call: TRBV7-2; clone_size: .; d_call: .; j_call: TRBJ1-4; cdr3_aa: CASSPSGLNEKLFF; cdr3_nt: TGTGCCAGCAGCCCAAGCGGCCTAAATGAAAAACTGTTTTTT
v_call: TRBV4-1; clone_size: once; d_call: .; j_call: TRBJ1-4; cdr3_aa: CASSQNRILANEKLFF; cdr3_nt: TGCGCCAGCAGCCAAAATCGAATTTTGGCTAATGAAAAACTGTTTTTT
v_call: TRBV6-5; clone_size: .; d_call: .; j_call: TRBJ1-1; cdr3_aa: CASSLTPVGAFF; cdr3_nt: TGTGCCAGCAGTCTGACACCTGTCGGGGCTTTCTTT
v_call: TRBV19; clone_size: .; d_call: .; j_call: TRBJ1-5; cdr3_aa: CASSIGGQPQHF; cdr3_nt: TGTGCCAGTAGTATCGGAGGCCAGCCCCAGCATTTT
v_call: TRBV5-1; clone_size: .; d_call: TRBD1; j_call: TRBJ2-5; cdr3_aa: CASSVTRQGETQYF; cdr3_nt: TGCGCCAGCAGCGTAACTCGACAGGGAGAGACCCAGTACTTC
v_call: TRBV2; clone_size: once; d_call: .; j_call: TRBJ1-3; cdr3_aa: CASSPVGNTIYF; cdr3_nt: TGTGCCAGCAGTCCCGTTGGAAACACCATATATTTT
v_call: TRBV9; clone_size: .; d_call: .; j_call: TRBJ1-4; cdr3_aa: CASSPTPGATNEKLFF; cdr3_nt: TGTGCCAGCAGCCCGACCCCAGGGGCAACTAATGAAAAACTGTTTTTT
v_call: TRBV2; clone_size: .; d_call: TRBD1; j_call: TRBJ1-5; cdr3_aa: CASSGTGGNQPQHF; cdr3_nt: TGTGCCAGCAGTGGGACAGGGGGCAATCAGCCCCAGCATTTT
v_call: TRBV3-1/TRBV3-2; clone_size: .; d_call: TRBD2; j_call: TRBJ2-1; cdr3_aa: CASSSLAGVVNEQFF; cdr3_nt: TGTGCCAGCAGCTCTCTAGCGGGAGTGGTAAATGAGCAGTTCTTC
v_call: TRBV10-1; clone_size: .; d_call: .; j_call: TRBJ2-1; cdr3_aa: CASSESSRGGDYNEQFF; cdr3_nt: TGCGCCAGCAGTGAGTCATCGAGGGGGGGTGACTACAATGAGCAGTTCTTC
v_call: TRBV6-1; clone_size: .; d_call: .; j_call: TRBJ1-5; cdr3_aa: CASSEAAGGNQPQHF; cdr3_nt: TGTGCCAGCAGTGAAGCGGCGGGGGGGAATCAGCCCCAGCATTTT
v_call: TRBV10-2; clone_size: .; d_call: .; j_call: TRBJ1-1; cdr3_aa: CASGNGRALNTEAFF; cdr3_nt: TGCGCCTCGGGTAACGGCAGGGCCCTGAACACTGAAGCTTTCTTT
v_call: TRBV18; clone_size: once; d_call: TRBD1; j_call: TRBJ1-2; cdr3_aa: CASSEGQGSEGYTF; cdr3_nt: TGTGCCAGCTCAGAGGGACAGGGATCGGAAGGCTACACCTTC
v_call: TRBV11-2; clone_size: .; d_call: .; j_call: TRBJ2-7; cdr3_aa: CASSSTPDLLGEQYF; cdr3_nt: TGTGCCAGCAGCTCTACCCCCGACTTGTTAGGTGAGCAGTACTTC
v_call: TRBV6-5; clone_size: .; d_call: TRBD1; j_call: TRBJ1-1; cdr3_aa: CASKTGGSYTEAFF; cdr3_nt: TGTGCCAGCAAGACAGGGGGCTCTTACACTGAAGCTTTCTTT